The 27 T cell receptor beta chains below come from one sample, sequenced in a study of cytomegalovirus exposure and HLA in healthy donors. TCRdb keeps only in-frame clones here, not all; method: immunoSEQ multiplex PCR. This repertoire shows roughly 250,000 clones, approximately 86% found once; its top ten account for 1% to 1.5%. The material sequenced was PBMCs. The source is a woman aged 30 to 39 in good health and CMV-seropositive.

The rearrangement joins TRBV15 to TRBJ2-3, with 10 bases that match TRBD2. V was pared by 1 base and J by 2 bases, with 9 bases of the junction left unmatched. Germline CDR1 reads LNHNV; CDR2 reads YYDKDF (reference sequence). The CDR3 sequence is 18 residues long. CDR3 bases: TGTGCCACCAGCAGAGGGAGATTGGGACTAGCGATCACAGATACGCAGTATTTT. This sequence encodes CATSRGRLGLAITDTQYF.

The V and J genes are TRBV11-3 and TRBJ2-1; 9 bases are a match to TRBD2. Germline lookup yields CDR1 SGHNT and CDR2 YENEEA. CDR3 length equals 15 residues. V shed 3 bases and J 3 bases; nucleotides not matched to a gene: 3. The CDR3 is CASSFQAGGYNEQFF. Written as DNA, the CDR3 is TGTGCCAGCAGCTTTCAAGCGGGAGGCTACAATGAGCAGTTCTTC.

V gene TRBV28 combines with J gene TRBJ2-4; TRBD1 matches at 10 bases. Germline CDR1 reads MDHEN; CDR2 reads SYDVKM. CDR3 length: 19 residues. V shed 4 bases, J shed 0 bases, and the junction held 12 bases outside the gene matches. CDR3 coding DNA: TGTGCCAGCAGTTCGGGACAGGGGAGCGGTTTGGGAGCCAAAAACATTCAGTACTTC. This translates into CASSSGQGSGLGAKNIQYF.

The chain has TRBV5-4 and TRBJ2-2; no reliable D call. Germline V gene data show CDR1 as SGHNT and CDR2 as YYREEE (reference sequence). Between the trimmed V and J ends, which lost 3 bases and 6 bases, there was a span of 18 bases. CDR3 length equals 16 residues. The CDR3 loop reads CASSSARPSSSGELFF. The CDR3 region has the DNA TGTGCCAGCAGCTCCGCGCGCCCTTCGTCATCCGGGGAGCTGTTTTTT. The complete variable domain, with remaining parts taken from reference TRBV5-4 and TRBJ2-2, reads ETGVTQSPTHLIKTRGQQVTLRCSSQSGHNTVSWYQQALGQGPQFIFQYYREEENGRGNFPPRFSGLQFPNYSSELNVNALELDDSALYLCASSSARPSSSGELFFGEGSRLTVL.

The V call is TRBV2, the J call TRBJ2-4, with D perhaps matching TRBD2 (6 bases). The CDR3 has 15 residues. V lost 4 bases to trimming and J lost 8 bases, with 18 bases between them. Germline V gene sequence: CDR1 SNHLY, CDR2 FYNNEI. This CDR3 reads CASSGSSGRADIQYF. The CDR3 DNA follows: TGTGCCAGCAGTGGCTCTTCCGGGAGAGCGGACATTCAGTACTTC.

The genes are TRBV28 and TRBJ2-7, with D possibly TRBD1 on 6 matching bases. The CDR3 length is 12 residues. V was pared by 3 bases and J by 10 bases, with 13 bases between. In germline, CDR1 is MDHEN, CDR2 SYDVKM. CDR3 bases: TGTGCCAGCAGTTTGGCCTACAGGGCCCAGTACTTC. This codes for CASSLAYRAQYF.

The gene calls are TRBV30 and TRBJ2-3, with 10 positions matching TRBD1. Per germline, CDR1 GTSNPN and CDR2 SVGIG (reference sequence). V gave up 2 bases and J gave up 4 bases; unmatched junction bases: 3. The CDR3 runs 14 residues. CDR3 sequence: CAWSLTGGADTQYF. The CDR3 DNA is TGTGCCTGGAGTTTGACAGGGGGCGCAGATACGCAGTATTTT.

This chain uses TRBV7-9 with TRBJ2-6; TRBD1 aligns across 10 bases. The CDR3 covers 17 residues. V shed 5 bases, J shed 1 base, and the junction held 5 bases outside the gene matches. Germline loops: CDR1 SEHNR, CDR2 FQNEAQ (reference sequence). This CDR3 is CASSPGQGRSGANVLTF. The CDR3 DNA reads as TGTGCCAGCAGCCCGGGACAGGGGAGATCTGGGGCCAACGTCCTGACTTTC.

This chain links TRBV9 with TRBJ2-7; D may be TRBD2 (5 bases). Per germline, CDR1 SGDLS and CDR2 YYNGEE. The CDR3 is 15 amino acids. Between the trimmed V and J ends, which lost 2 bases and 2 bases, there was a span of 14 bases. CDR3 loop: CASSVWESSTYEQYF. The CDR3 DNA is TGTGCCAGCAGCGTTTGGGAGAGCTCTACCTACGAGCAGTACTTC.

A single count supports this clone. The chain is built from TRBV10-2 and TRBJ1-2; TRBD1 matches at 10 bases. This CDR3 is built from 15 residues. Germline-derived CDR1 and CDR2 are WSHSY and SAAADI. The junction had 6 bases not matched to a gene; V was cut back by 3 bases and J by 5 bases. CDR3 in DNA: TGCGCCAGCAGTGACGCCGGGACAGGGGTTTATGGCTACACCTTC. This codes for CASSDAGTGVYGYTF.

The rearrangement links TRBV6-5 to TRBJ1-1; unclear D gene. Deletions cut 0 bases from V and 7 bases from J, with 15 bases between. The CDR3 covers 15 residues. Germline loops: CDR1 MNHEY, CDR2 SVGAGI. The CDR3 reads CASSYSSGGQGEAFF. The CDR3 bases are TGTGCCAGCAGTTACTCGTCCGGAGGGCAAGGTGAAGCTTTCTTT.

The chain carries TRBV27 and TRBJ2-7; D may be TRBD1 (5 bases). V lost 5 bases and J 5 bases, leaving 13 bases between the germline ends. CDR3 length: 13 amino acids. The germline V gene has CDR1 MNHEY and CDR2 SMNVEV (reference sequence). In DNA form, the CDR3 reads TGTGCCAGCAGTACTCCCTCAGGGAACGAGCAGTACTTC. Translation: CASSTPSGNEQYF.

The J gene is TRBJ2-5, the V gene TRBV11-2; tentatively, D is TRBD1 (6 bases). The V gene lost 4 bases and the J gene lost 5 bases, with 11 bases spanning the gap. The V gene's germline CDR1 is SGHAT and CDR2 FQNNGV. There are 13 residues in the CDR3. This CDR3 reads CASSSGQWETQYF. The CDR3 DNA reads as TGTGCCAGCAGCTCTGGACAGTGGGAGACCCAGTACTTC.

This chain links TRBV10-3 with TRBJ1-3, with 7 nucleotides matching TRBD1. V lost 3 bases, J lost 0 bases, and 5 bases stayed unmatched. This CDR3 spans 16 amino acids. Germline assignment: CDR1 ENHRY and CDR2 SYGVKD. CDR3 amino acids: CAISDRQGNSGNTIYF. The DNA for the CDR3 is TGTGCCATCAGTGATCGACAGGGCAACTCTGGAAACACCATATATTTT.

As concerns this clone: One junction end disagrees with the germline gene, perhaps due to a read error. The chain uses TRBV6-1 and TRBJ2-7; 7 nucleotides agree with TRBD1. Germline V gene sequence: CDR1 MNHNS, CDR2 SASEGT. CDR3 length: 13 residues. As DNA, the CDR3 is TGTGCCAGCAGTGCAGAGGTGGGACAGCCTCCTAACTTC. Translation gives CASSAEVGQPPNF.

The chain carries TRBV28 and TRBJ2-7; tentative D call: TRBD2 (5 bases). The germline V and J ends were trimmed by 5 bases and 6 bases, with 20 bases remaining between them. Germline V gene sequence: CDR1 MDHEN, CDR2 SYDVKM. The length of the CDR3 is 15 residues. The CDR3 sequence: CASSRGAVLLVEQYF. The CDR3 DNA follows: TGTGCCAGCAGTCGGGGAGCGGTCCTCCTAGTCGAGCAGTACTTC.

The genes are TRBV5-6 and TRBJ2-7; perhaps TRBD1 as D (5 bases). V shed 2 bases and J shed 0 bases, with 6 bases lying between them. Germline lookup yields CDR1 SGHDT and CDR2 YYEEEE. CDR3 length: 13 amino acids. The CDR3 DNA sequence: TGTGCCAGCAGCTTTCAGGGCTCCTACGAGCAGTACTTC. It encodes CASSFQGSYEQYF.

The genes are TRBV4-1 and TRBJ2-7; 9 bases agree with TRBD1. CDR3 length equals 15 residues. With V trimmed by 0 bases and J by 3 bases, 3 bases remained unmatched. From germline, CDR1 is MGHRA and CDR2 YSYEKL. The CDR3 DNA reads TGCGCCAGCAGCCAAGAAGGGACAGGGAGCTACGAGCAGTACTTC. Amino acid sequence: CASSQEGTGSYEQYF.

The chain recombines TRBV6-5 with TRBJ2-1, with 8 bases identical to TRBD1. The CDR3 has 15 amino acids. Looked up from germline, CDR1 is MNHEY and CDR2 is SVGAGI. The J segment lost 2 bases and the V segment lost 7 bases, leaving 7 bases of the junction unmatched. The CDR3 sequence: CASTSGTGTYNEQFF. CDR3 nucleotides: TGTGCCAGCACCTCCGGGACAGGCACCTACAATGAGCAGTTCTTC.

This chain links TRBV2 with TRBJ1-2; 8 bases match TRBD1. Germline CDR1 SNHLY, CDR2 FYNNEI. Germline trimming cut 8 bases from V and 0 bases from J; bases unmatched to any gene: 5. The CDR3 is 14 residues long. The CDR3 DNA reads TGTGCCAGCCAAAGGACAGGGCCTAACTATGGCTACACCTTC. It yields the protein CASQRTGPNYGYTF.

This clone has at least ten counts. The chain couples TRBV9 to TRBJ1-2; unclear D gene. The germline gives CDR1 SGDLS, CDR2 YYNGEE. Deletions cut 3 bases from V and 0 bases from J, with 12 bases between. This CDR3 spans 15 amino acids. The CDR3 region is CASSAEVRSNYGYTF. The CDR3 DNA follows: TGTGCCAGCAGCGCGGAGGTGAGATCTAACTATGGCTACACCTTC.

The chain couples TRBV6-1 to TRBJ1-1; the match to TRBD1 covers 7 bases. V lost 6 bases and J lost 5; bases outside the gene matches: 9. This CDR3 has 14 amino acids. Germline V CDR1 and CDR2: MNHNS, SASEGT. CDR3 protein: CASRLQGIGTEAFF. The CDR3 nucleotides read TGTGCCAGCAGGTTACAGGGGATTGGTACTGAAGCTTTCTTT.

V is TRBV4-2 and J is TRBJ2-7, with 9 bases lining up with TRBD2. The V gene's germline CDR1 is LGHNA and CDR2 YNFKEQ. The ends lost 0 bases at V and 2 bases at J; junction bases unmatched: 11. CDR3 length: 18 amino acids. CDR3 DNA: TGTGCCAGCAGCCAAGATGCCAGCGGGGGGCGGGTCGCCTACGAGCAGTACTTC. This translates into CASSQDASGGRVAYEQYF.

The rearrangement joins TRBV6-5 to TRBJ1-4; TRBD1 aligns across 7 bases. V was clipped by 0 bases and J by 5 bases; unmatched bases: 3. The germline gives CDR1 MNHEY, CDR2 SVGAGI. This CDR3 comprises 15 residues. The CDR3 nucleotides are TGTGCCAGCAGTTACTCATCGGGACAGAATGAAAAACTGTTTTTT. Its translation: CASSYSSGQNEKLFF.

This CDR3 reads CASTPDRVSYEQYF. The CDR3 nucleotides read TGTGCCAGCACCCCGGACAGGGTCTCCTACGAGCAGTACTTC. The chain couples TRBV6-1 to TRBJ2-7; 8 bases map to TRBD1. Trimming removed 7 bases from V and 0 bases from J; junction bases left unmatched: 5. Germline CDR1 and CDR2: MNHNS and SASEGT. The CDR3 contains 14 residues.

Here the CDR3 DNA reads TGTGCCAGCAGCCAATACCGGGACAGTGTGCAACAGTTCTTC. Protein: CASSQYRDSVQQFF. J is TRBJ2-1 and V is TRBV7-9; 7 bases agree with TRBD1. V lost 5 bases and J lost 13; bases outside the gene matches: 14. This CDR3 has 14 residues. From germline, CDR1 is SEHNR and CDR2 FQNEAQ (reference sequence).

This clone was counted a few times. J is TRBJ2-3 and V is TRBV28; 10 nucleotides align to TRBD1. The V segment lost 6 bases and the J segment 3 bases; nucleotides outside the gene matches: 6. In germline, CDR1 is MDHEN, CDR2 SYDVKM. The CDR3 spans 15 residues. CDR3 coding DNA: TGTGCCAGCAGGGGGGGACAGGGGAGAACAGATACGCAGTATTTT. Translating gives CASRGGQGRTDTQYF.